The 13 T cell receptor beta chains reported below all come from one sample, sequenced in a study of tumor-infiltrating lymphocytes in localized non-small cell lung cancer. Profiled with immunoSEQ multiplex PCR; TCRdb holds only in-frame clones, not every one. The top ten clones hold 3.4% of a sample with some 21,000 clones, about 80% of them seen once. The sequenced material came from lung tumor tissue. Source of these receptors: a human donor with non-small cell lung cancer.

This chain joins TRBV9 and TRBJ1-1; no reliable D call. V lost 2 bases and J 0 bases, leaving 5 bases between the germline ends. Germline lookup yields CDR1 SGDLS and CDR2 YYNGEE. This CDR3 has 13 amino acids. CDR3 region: CASSVSMNTEAFF. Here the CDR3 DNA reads TGTGCCAGCAGCGTTTCCATGAACACTGAAGCTTTCTTT.

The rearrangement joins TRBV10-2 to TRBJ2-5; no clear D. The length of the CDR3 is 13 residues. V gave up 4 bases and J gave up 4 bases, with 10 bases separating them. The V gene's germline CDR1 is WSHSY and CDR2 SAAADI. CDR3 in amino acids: CASSGITRETQYF. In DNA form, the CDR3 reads TGCGCCAGCAGTGGGATTACGAGAGAGACCCAGTACTTC.

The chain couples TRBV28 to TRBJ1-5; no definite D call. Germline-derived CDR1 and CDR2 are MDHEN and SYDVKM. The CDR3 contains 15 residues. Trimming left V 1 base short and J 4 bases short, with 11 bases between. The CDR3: CASSLSLAGNQPQHF. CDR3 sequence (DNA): TGTGCCAGCAGTTTATCCTTGGCCGGGAATCAGCCCCAGCATTTT. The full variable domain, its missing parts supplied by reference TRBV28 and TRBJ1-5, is DVKVTQSSRYLVKRTGEKVFLECVQDMDHENMFWYRQDPGLGLRLIYFSYDVKMKEKGDIPEGYSVSREKKERFSLILESASTNQTSMYLCASSLSLAGNQPQHFGDGTRLSIL.

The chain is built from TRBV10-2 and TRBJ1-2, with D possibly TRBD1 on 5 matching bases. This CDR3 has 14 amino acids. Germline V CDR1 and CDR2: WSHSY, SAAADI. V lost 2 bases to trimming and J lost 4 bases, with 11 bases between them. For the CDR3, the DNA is TGCGCCAGCAGTGAGGCGGGACGGTTCTATGGCTACACCTTC. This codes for CASSEAGRFYGYTF.

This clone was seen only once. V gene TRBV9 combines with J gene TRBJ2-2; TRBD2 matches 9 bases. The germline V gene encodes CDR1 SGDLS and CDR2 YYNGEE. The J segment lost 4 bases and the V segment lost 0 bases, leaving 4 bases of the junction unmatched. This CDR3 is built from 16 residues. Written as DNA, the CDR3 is TGTGCCAGCAGCGTAGGAGGCGGGGGGGGCACCGGGGAGCTGTTTTTT. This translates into CASSVGGGGGTGELFF.

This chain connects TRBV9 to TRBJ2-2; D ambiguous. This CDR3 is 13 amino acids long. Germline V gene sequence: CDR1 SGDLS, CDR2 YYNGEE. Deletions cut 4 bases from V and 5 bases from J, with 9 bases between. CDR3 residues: CASSLQTTGELFF. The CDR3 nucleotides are TGTGCCAGCAGCTTACAGACAACCGGGGAGCTGTTTTTT.

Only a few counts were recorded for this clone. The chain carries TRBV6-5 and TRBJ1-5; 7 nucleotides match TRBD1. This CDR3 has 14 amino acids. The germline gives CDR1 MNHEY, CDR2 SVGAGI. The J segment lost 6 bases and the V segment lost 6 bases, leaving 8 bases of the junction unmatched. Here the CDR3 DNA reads TGTGCCAGCAGGCCCACAGGGGACGGTCAGCCCCAGCATTTT. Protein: CASRPTGDGQPQHF.

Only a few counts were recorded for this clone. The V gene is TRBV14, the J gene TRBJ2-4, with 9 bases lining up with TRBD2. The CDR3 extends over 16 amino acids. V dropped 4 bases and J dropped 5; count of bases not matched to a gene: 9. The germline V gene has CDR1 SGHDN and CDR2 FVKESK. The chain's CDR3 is CASSPSGGREENIQYF. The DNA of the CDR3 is TGTGCCAGCAGCCCTTCTGGCGGGAGGGAGGAAAACATTCAGTACTTC.

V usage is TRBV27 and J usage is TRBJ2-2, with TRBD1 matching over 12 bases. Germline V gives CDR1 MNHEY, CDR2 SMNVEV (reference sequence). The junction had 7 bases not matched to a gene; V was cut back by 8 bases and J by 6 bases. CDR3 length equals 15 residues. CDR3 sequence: CASLGQGAIAGELFF. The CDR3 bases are TGTGCCAGCTTGGGACAGGGGGCGATAGCCGGGGAGCTGTTTTTT.

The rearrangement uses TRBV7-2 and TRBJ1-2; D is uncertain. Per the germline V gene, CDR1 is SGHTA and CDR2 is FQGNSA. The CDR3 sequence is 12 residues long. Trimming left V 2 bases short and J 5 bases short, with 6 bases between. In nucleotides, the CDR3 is TGTGCCAGCAGCTTATTCGGATATGGCTACACCTTC. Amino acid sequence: CASSLFGYGYTF.

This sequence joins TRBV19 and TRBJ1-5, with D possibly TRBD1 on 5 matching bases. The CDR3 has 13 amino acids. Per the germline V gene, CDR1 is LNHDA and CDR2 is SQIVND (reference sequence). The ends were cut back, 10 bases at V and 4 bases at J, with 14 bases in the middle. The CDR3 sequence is CATRTRENQPQHF. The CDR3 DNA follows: TGTGCCACCCGGACACGGGAAAATCAGCCCCAGCATTTT.

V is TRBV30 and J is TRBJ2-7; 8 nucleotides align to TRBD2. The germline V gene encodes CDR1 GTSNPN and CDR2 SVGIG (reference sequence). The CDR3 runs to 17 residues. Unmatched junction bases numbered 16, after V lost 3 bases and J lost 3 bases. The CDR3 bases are TGTGCCTGGAGAAGCCGCAACCCGGGACTAGGTTTCTACGAGCAGTACTTC. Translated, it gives CAWRSRNPGLGFYEQYF.

CDR3: CASSLTWGGRSYEQYF. In DNA, the CDR3 is TGCGCCAGCAGCTTGACGTGGGGAGGACGATCCTACGAGCAGTACTTC. The V gene is TRBV5-1, the J gene TRBJ2-7, with TRBD2 as a possible D gene (6 bases). The CDR3 is 16 amino acids. Trimming stripped 1 base from V and 1 base from J, with 15 bases between. Germline loops: CDR1 SGHRS, CDR2 YFSETQ.